This is a list of T cell receptor beta chains from one sample in a study of tumor-infiltrating lymphocytes in oesophageal squamous cell carcinoma. TCRdb reprocessed the PCR reads with MiXCR, giving one entry per CDR3 protein. This table has over 10,000 distinct CDR3 sequences, 52% appearing once. Source material: esophageal tumor tissue. These TCRs come from a female donor with esophageal squamous cell carcinoma. Each CDR3 is given with its conserved first and last residue. Each record gives: CDR3 length, clone size, J gene, D gene, V gene, CDR3 protein, CDR3 DNA. The D gene is left open where the match is weak. Some rows mark clone size as missing; the rest say once, few, many or name a class of expanded clone.

15 NA TRBJ2-1 TRBD2 TRBV6-5 CASSYLRGGGDEQFF TGTGCCAGCAGTTACCTCCGGGGGGGCGGCGATGAGCAGTTCTTC
14 once TRBJ2-5 NA TRBV7-2 CASTQSRGQETQYF TGTGCCAGCACCCAAAGTAGAGGCCAAGAGACCCAGTACTTC
15 NA TRBJ2-5 NA TRBV28 CASSRNSAGQETQYF TGTGCCAGCAGTCGTAATTCTGCGGGGCAAGAGACCCAGTACTTC
16 NA TRBJ1-4 TRBD1 TRBV7-2 CASSLAGPGGRQKLFF TGTGCCAGCAGCTTAGCTGGACCAGGGGGCCGGCAAAAACTGTTTTTT
14 few TRBJ2-3 NA TRBV7-2 CASSLLSATDTQYF TGTGCCAGCAGCTTATTGTCCGCAACAGATACGCAGTATTTT
14 NA TRBJ1-1 TRBD1 TRBV25-1 CASSRGQGVTEAFF TGTGCCAGCAGTCGAGGACAGGGTGTCACTGAAGCTTTCTTT
15 few TRBJ2-1 TRBD2 TRBV20-1 CSVTRGLAILNEQFF TGCAGTGTTACGAGGGGACTAGCGATACTGAATGAGCAGTTCTTC
13 NA TRBJ2-1 NA TRBV10-3 CAISVDRENEQFF TGTGCCATCAGTGTGGACCGGGAGAATGAGCAGTTCTTC
14 medium-sized TRBJ2-1 TRBD2 TRBV7-3 CASSLSGGGAEQFF TGTGCCAGCAGCTTAAGCGGGGGGGGGGCTGAGCAGTTCTTC
16 NA TRBJ2-6 TRBD1 TRBV7-2 CASSRTGTSGANVLTF TGTGCCAGCAGCAGGACAGGTACCTCTGGGGCCAACGTCCTGACTTTC
15 NA TRBJ2-3 TRBD2 TRBV11-3 CASSPVPGLADTQYF TGTGCCAGCAGCCCAGTCCCGGGACTAGCTGATACGCAGTATTTT
15 NA TRBJ2-1 TRBD2 TRBV7-3 CASSLGTSPISEQFF TGTGCCAGCAGCTTAGGGACTAGCCCCATATCGGAGCAGTTCTTC
13 NA TRBJ2-5 TRBD2 TRBV10-3 CAISGGGGETQYF TGTGCCATCAGTGGGGGGGGTGGCGAGACCCAGTACTTC
10 many TRBJ2-2 NA TRBV2 CASSGGELFF TGTGCCAGCAGTGGGGGGGAGCTGTTTTTT
14 NA TRBJ2-7 NA TRBV7-2 CASSQDQNSYEQYF TGTGCCAGCAGCCAGGACCAGAACTCCTACGAGCAGTACTTC
12 NA TRBJ2-4 NA TRBV7-6 CASSLVGAGQYF TGTGCCAGCAGCTTAGTTGGGGCCGGCCAGTACTTC
14 many TRBJ2-5 NA TRBV5-4 CASSLIGDQETQYF TGTGCCAGCAGCTTGATAGGGGACCAAGAGACCCAGTACTTC
14 NA TRBJ2-7 NA TRBV28 CASTLGYLTYEQYF TGTGCCAGCACCCTTGGGTACCTGACCTACGAGCAGTACTTC
12 NA TRBJ2-7 NA TRBV7-9 CASSFGQGPLHF TGTGCCAGCAGCTTCGGACAAGGACCCCTCCACTTC
14 NA TRBJ2-7 NA TRBV28 CASSLLGENYEQYF TGTGCCAGCAGTTTACTAGGGGAGAACTACGAGCAGTACTTC
13 NA TRBJ2-5 NA TRBV10-2 CASSESRAETQYF TGCGCCAGCAGTGAAAGCAGGGCAGAGACCCAGTACTTC
15 NA TRBJ2-6 NA TRBV12-3/TRBV12-4 CASTRAGDGANVLTF TGTGCCAGTACCCGCGCAGGGGACGGGGCCAACGTCCTGACTTTC
14 many TRBJ1-2 NA TRBV19 CASSIPSGASDYTF TGTGCCAGTAGTATTCCTTCGGGGGCGAGCGACTACACCTTC
16 NA TRBJ2-7 NA TRBV19 CASRRQAGMGDYEQYF TGTGCCAGTAGGCGACAGGCCGGGATGGGGGATTACGAGCAGTACTTC
15 NA TRBJ2-1 TRBD2 TRBV7-8 CASSVSGRALNEQFF TGTGCCAGCAGCGTGAGCGGGAGGGCCTTGAATGAGCAGTTCTTC
13 NA TRBJ1-2 TRBD1 TRBV6-1 CASSGGSGYGYTF TGTGCCAGCTCAGGGGGGTCAGGCTATGGCTACACCTTC
12 NA TRBJ2-7 NA TRBV2 CASSGLAYEQYF TGTGCCAGCAGTGGACTAGCCTACGAGCAGTACTTC
14 NA TRBJ1-2 NA TRBV7-2 CASSLSSGIYGYTF TGTGCCAGCAGCTTATCTAGCGGCATCTATGGCTACACCTTC
13 NA TRBJ2-2 NA TRBV7-7 CASSPQSSGELFF TGTGCTAGCAGCCCACAGTCATCCGGGGAGCTGTTTTTT
14 NA TRBJ2-2 NA TRBV7-2 CASSFGSNTGELFF TGTGCCAGCAGCTTCGGCTCGAACACCGGGGAGCTGTTTTTT
15 NA TRBJ2-1 TRBD1 TRBV7-8 CASSPQGQGHNEQFF TGTGCCAGCAGCCCCCAGGGACAGGGGCACAATGAGCAGTTCTTC
15 NA TRBJ1-6 TRBD1 TRBV11-2 CASSLDRGYTYKQYF TGTGCCAGCAGCTTAGACAGGGGGTACACCTACAAGCAGTACTTT
15 NA TRBJ2-7 NA TRBV7-2 CASSSNVGISYEQYF TGTGCCAGCAGCTCAAACGTAGGGATCTCCTACGAGCAGTACTTC
15 few TRBJ1-3 NA TRBV6-6 CASSYSRISGNTIYF TGTGCCAGCAGTTACTCTCGGATCTCTGGAAACACCATATATTTT
11 many TRBJ2-7 NA TRBV7-2 CASSLTYEQYF TGTGCCAGCAGCCTCACATACGAGCAGTACTTC
18 NA TRBJ2-7 TRBD2 TRBV7-8 CASSLARAGGRVLYEQYF TGTGCCAGCAGCTTAGCGCGGGCTGGCGGGAGGGTCCTCTACGAGCAGTACTTC
17 few TRBJ2-4 NA TRBV7-3 CASSSQSPRKLWLHLRF NA
13 NA TRBJ2-1 NA TRBV7-2 CASSLGLLDEQFF TGTGCCAGCAGCTTAGGGCTTTTGGATGAGCAGTTCTTC
15 NA TRBJ2-7 NA TRBV7-2 CASSPQGQGLDEQYF TGTGCCAGCAGCCCTCAAGGGCAAGGTTTGGACGAGCAGTACTTC
13 once TRBJ2-7 TRBD2 TRBV7-6 CASSLLAGGEQYF TGTGCCAGCAGCTTGTTAGCGGGAGGCGAGCAGTACTTC
12 NA TRBJ2-7 NA TRBV7-6 CASSLSGIEQYF TGTGCCAGCAGCTTATCCGGGATCGAGCAGTACTTC
15 few TRBJ2-7 NA TRBV7-8 CASTGFQGPSYEQYF TGTGCCAGCACCGGTTTTCAGGGACCCTCCTACGAGCAGTACTTC
13 many TRBJ2-1 NA TRBV5-1 CASSLGTYNEQFF TGCGCCAGCAGCTTGGGGACTTACAATGAGCAGTTCTTC
14 NA TRBJ2-3 NA TRBV7-3 CASTLGGGSDTQYF TGTGCCAGCACCCTAGGGGGGGGCTCAGATACGCAGTATTTT
12 few TRBJ1-2 NA TRBV5-1 CASSLDRHGYTF TGCGCCAGCAGCTTGGACAGGCATGGCTACACCTTC
16 few TRBJ2-6 TRBD1 TRBV7-2 CASSRQGADGANVLTF TGTGCCAGCAGTCGACAGGGGGCCGATGGGGCCAACGTCCTGACTTTC
16 NA TRBJ1-5 TRBD1 TRBV5-3 CASSLGGGQGAPAQHF TGTGCCAGCAGCTTGGGAGGAGGCCAGGGGGCGCCGGCCCAGCATTTT
12 NA TRBJ2-1 NA TRBV12-3/TRBV12-4 CASSLWLREQFF TGTGCCAGCAGTTTGTGGTTAAGGGAGCAGTTCTTC
13 medium-sized TRBJ2-7 NA TRBV28 CASIPSAGYEQYF TGTGCCAGCATCCCCAGCGCCGGCTACGAGCAGTACTTC
15 once TRBJ2-1 TRBD2 TRBV19 CASHPTSGGYNEQFF TGTGCCAGCCACCCAACTAGCGGGGGGTACAATGAGCAGTTCTTC